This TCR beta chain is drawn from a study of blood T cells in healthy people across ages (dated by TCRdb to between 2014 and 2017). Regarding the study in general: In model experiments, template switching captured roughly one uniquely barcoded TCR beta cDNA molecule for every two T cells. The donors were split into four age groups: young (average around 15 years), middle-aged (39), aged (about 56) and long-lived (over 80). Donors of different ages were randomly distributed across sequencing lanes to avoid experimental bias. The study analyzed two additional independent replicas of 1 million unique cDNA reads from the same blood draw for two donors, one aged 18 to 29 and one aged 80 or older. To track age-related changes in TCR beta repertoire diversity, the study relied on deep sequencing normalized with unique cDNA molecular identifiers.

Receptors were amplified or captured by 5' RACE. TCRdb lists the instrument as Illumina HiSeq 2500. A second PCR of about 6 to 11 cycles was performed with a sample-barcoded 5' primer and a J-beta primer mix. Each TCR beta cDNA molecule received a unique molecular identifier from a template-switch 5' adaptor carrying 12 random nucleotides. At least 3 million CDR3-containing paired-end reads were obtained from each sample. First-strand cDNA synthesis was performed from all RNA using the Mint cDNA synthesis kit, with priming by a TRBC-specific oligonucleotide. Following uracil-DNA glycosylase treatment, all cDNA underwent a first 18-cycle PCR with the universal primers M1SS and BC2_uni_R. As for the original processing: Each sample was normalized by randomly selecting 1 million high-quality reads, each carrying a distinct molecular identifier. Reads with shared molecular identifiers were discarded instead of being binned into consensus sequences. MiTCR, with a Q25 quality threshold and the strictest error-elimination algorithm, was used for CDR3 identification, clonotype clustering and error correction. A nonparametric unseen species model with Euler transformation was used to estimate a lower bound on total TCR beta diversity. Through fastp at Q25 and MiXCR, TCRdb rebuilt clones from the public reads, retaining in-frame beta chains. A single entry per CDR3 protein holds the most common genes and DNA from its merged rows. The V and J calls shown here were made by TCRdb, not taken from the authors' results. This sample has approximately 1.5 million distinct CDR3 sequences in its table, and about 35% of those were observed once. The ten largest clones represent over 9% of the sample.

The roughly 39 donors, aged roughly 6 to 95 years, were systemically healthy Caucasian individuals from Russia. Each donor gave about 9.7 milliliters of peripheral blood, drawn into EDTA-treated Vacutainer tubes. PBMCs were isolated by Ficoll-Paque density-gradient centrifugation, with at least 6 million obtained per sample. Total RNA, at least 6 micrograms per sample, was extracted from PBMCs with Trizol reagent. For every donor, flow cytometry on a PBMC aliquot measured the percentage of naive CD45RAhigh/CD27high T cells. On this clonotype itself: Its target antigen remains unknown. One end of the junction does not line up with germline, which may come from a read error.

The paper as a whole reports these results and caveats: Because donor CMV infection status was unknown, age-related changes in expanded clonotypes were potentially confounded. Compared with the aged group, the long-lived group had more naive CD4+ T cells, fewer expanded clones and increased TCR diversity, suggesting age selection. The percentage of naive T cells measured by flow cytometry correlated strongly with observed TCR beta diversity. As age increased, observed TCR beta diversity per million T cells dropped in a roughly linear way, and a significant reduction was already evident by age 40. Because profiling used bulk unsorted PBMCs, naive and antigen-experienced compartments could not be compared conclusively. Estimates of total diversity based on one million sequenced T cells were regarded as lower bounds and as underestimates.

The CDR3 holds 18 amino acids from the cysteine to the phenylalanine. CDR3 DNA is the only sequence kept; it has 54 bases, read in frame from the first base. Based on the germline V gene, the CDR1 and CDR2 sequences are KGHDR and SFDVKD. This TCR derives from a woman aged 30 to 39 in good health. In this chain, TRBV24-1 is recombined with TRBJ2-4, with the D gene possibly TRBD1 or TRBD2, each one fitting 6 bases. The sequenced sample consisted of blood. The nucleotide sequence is TGTGCCACCAGTGGCGTAAGGGGGGTCCGGAAAGCCACAAACATTCAGTACTTC. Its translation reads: CATSGVRGVRKATNIQYF.